This T cell receptor (beta chain) was identified during a study of early T cells in non-severe SARS-CoV-2 infection. Study at large: With bulk RNA from unsorted whole blood as input, sequencing yielded unpaired chains. Study-level points and caveats: Comparison of clonotypes with VDJdb favored anti-spike CD8 responses while missing private and CD4 specificities.

This clonotype was observed a few times. Its target is unknown. The library protocol tagged individual cDNA molecules with unique molecular identifiers. MiXCR, run by TCRdb on the 5' RACE reads, gives a single entry per CDR3 protein. Of 85,000 to 100,000 distinct CDR3 sequences listed, about 15% are singletons. The sequence was obtained from an adult who was a healthcare worker with PCR-confirmed SARS-CoV-2 infection or an uninfected control (not recorded which). Sequencing input: whole blood.

The CDR3 DNA sequence: TGTGCCAGCAGCTTCGGAGGGCGTAGCTACGAGCAGTACTTC. This gives the protein CASSFGGRSYEQYF. The rearrangement joins TRBV7-9 to TRBJ2-7; the D gene is possibly TRBD2 (6 bases). Germline CDR1 is SEHNR and CDR2 is FQNEAQ (reference sequence). The CDR3 runs 14 residues. Trimming removed 3 bases at V and 3 bases at J, with 12 bases between.